These 8 T cell receptor beta chains originate from one sample sequenced in a study of shared clonotypes between healthy human individuals (dated by TCRdb to between 2020 and 2021). Libraries were constructed by the immunoSEQ multiplex PCR assay. This is the immuneACCESS table as TCRdb keeps it, with only in-frame sequences that have V and J called. A part of the clones is gone; compared with another copy, unresolved V genes explain less than half, and the rest is unexplained. In this sample the table shows some 480,000 clones, approximately 79% of which occur a single time. The ten largest clones take up less than 15% of the sample. The sequenced sample consisted of PBMCs. The receptors come from a middle-aged woman in good health. Some clones in this sample may be carry-over from other donors' samples.

This clone appeared once. The chain combines TRBV5-4 with TRBJ1-3, with TRBD1 as a possible D gene (6 bases). The CDR3 loop spans 17 amino acids. Germline loops: CDR1 SGHNT, CDR2 YYREEE (reference sequence). Trimming removed 0 bases from V and 2 bases from J, with 15 bases in between. CDR3 in DNA: TGTGCCAGCAGCTTGGAGCCCACAGGGAACGCTGGAAACACCATATATTTT. This codes for CASSLEPTGNAGNTIYF.

The table lists this clone with a few counts. This CDR3 is CASSAMSGNQPQHF. The CDR3 DNA sequence: TGTGCCAGCAGCGCCATGTCCGGGAATCAGCCCCAGCATTTT. This chain links TRBV7-8 with TRBJ1-5; D is undetermined. The CDR3 sequence is 14 residues long. CDR1 SGHVS and CDR2 FQNEAQ come from the germline V gene. V gave up 5 bases and J gave up 4 bases, with 12 bases separating them.

The chain combines TRBV9 with TRBJ2-3; D uncertain. This CDR3 has 16 amino acids. The germline V gene has CDR1 SGDLS and CDR2 YYNGEE. V lost 0 bases, J lost 0 bases, and 11 bases lay in between. CDR3 nucleotide sequence: TGTGCCAGCAGCGTAGACCCGGCACGAAGCACAGATACGCAGTATTTT. Translated, it gives CASSVDPARSTDTQYF.

In its sample, this clone was seen many times. V is TRBV10-1 and J is TRBJ2-1; 7 bases are shared with TRBD2. In germline, CDR1 is WNHNN, CDR2 SYGVQD (reference sequence). This CDR3 is 16 amino acids long. Trimming took 2 bases from V and 6 from J; bases not matched to a gene: 10. CDR3 residues: CASSEKGGSGSNEQFF. The CDR3 DNA follows: TGCGCCAGCAGTGAGAAGGGCGGGAGCGGGTCCAATGAGCAGTTCTTC.

Comment on this clone: Other DNA sequences in this sample translate to the same CDR3. This chain links TRBV9 with TRBJ2-7, with D tentatively TRBD1 (5 bases). The germline CDR1 and CDR2 sequences are SGDLS and YYNGEE. V lost 3 bases and J 3 bases, leaving 7 bases between the germline ends. The CDR3 is 12 amino acids. Here the CDR3 DNA reads TGTGCCAGCAGCGCAGACAGCTACGAGCAGTACTTC. Translated, it gives CASSADSYEQYF.

The rearrangement joins TRBV15 to TRBJ1-5, with 9 bases that match TRBD1. Germline-derived CDR1 and CDR2 are LNHNV and YYDKDF (reference sequence). CDR3 length equals 13 residues. Trimming removed 8 bases from V and 4 bases from J; junction bases left unmatched: 3. The CDR3 loop reads CATSGTGNQPQHF. In DNA form, the CDR3 reads TGTGCCACCTCCGGGACAGGGAATCAGCCCCAGCATTTT.

The rearrangement uses TRBV29-1 and TRBJ1-1; D possibly corresponds to TRBD1 (5 bases). Germline V CDR1 and CDR2: SQVTM, ANQGSEA. CDR3 length: 11 amino acids. V gave up 4 bases and J gave up 5 bases, with 8 bases separating them. CDR3 region: CSVVAGTEAFF. The DNA of the CDR3 is TGCAGCGTTGTGGCAGGGACTGAAGCTTTCTTT. The entire variable domain, with the rest obtained from reference TRBV29-1 and TRBJ1-1, is as follows: SAVISQKPSRDICQRGTSLTIQCQVDSQVTMMFWYRQQPGQSLTLIATANQGSEATYESGFVIDKFPISRPNLTFSTLTVSNMSPEDSSIYLCSVVAGTEAFFGQGTRLTVV.

The table lists this clone with a few counts. The V and J genes are TRBV4-2 and TRBJ2-3; D gene ambiguous. Germline lookup yields CDR1 LGHNA and CDR2 YNFKEQ. Trimming shortened V by 1 base and J by 8 bases, and 16 bases separated the two germline ends. The CDR3 totals 15 residues. The CDR3 coding sequence is TGTGCCAGCAGCCAAGGTGAATTAGATGGTTCTACGCAGTATTTT. Translated: CASSQGELDGSTQYF.